This T cell receptor (beta chain) was sequenced during a study of graft-versus-host responses after intestinal transplantation. A word on this clone: Its target is not known.

The assay was immunoSEQ multiplex PCR, and TCRdb's table has in-frame clones only and misses some. This table has approximately 85,000 clones, under 95% appearing once. The germline CDR1 and CDR2 sequences are MGHRA and YSYEKL. Trimming removed 0 bases from V and 0 bases from J, with 15 bases in between. CDR3 size: 18 residues. Sample: unstimulated CD8+ T cells sorted from spleen or lymph node cells, taken before transplant. This receptor was obtained from a human donor who was the organ donor for an intestinal transplant. The chain carries TRBV4-1 and TRBJ1-5, with D uncertain. The DNA for the CDR3 is TGCGCCAGCAGCCAAGACTTTGGGTCCGACGGTAGCAATCAGCCCCAGCATTTT. This translates into CASSQDFGSDGSNQPQHF.